This T cell receptor beta chain was recorded in a study of cytomegalovirus exposure and HLA in healthy donors (dated by TCRdb to about 2017). In the study overall: According to a later analysis, the 120 or so validation repertoires were produced on the same platform as the approximately 620 repertoires of the first cohort. The study was designed to test whether signatures of past pathogen exposure could be identified by cataloging public T cell receptors. Besides the first cohort of 550 to 750 subjects, a separate validation cohort made up of 120 different subjects was used. The study combined high-throughput TCR immunosequencing, statistical association of individual TCRs with disease status, and machine learning to predict cytomegalovirus infection status. Results and caveats for the whole study, not just this receptor: Cytomegalovirus status was reported to be diagnosed by the classifier with high specificity and sensitivity in both the original and validation cohorts. According to the authors, the approach could potentially be generalized to other disease states and immunological phenotypes. Three of the identified cytomegalovirus-associated TCR beta chains were confirmed in vitro to be specific for cytomegalovirus antigens. Of the cluster scores, approximately 94% were above 0 in a later analysis, which found that TCRs clustered in the first cohort also tended to co-occur in the roughly 130 validation repertoires. A later analysis lacked HLA typing for the validation cohort, so it scored co-occurrence in that cohort across all 120 or so repertoires. While some public TCRs were present in many individuals, most TCR sequences turned up only very rarely across donors. The study listed 164 TCR beta chains as associated with cytomegalovirus.

According to the germline V gene, CDR1 reads MNHEY and CDR2 reads SVGAGI. Taken from cysteine to phenylalanine, the CDR3 has 8 residues. The kept DNA is CDR3 alone, 24 bases in frame from the first base. V sheds 11 bases and J sheds 8 bases, leaving 6 bases between their ends. Library method: the immunoSEQ multiplex PCR assay. The authors processed their data as follows. To diagnose cytomegalovirus status from the catalog of TCR beta chain sequences, a statistical classification framework was built. The clones in this table, taken by TCRdb from immuneACCESS, are in-frame only. Not every clone is retained; where verified, under half of the shortfall comes from an unresolved V gene, and the cause of the rest is unknown. D and trimming come from the DNA, and the V and J calls and clone size come from that table. The sample yields about 74,000 clones; 94% were counted once. Roughly 1.4% of the sample comes from the top ten.

The donors were included in the validation cohort of 90 to 150 subjects, a group kept apart from the 666-subject first cohort. In regard to this clone: Its antigen specificity is not known. Base qualities are missing; no much larger clone stands one base away.

The rearrangement joined TRBV6-5 to TRBJ1-2, with the identity of the D gene unclear. What was sequenced was PBMCs. The TCR sequence derives from a man younger than 35 in good health and CMV-seropositive. For the CDR3, the sequence is CAPGGYTF. In nucleotide form, the sequence is TGTGCCCCCGGGGGCTACACCTTC.